This is a list of T cell receptor beta chains from one sample in a study of blood T cell repertoires in COVID-19. Generated by immunoSEQ multiplex PCR, the TCRdb table keeps only in-frame clones and is missing some. The sample lists around 250,000 clones, approximately 86% occurring once. The sample consisted of peripheral blood. The receptors originated from a man between 18 and 29 years old with active or convalescent COVID-19. CDR3s include the opening cysteine and the closing phenylalanine or tryptophan. The order of the fields is CDR3 protein, CDR3 DNA, J gene, clone size, D gene, V gene. The D gene is left open where the match is weak. Not all rows give a size; the values are once, few, many and, for expanded clones, a class.

CDR3aa: CASSTTSGEQFF
CDR3nt: TGTGCCAGTAGTACCACTAGCGGGGAGCAGTTCTTC
j_gene: TRBJ2-1
abundance: -
d_gene: TRBD2
v_gene: TRBV19

CDR3aa: CASSRQGADGYTF
CDR3nt: TGTGCCAGCAGCCGACAGGGGGCTGATGGCTACACCTTC
j_gene: TRBJ1-2
abundance: -
d_gene: TRBD1
v_gene: TRBV12-3/TRBV12-4

CDR3aa: CASSYPGTNEAFF
CDR3nt: TGTGCCAGCTCGTACCCCGGGACAAATGAAGCTTTCTTT
j_gene: TRBJ1-1
abundance: -
d_gene: -
v_gene: TRBV28

CDR3aa: CASSSPVGTGELFF
CDR3nt: TGTGCCAGCAGCTCCCCGGTTGGCACCGGGGAGCTGTTTTTT
j_gene: TRBJ2-2
abundance: -
d_gene: -
v_gene: TRBV7-9

CDR3aa: CSVVSGDGYTF
CDR3nt: TGCAGCGTTGTATCAGGGGATGGCTACACCTTC
j_gene: TRBJ1-2
abundance: -
d_gene: -
v_gene: TRBV29-1

CDR3aa: CSAYRGLSRDEAFF
CDR3nt: TGCAGCGCCTACCGAGGCCTTTCGAGGGATGAAGCTTTCTTT
j_gene: TRBJ1-1
abundance: -
d_gene: -
v_gene: TRBV29-1

CDR3aa: CASSTPGTENTEAFF
CDR3nt: TGTGCCAGTAGTACTCCCGGGACAGAGAACACTGAAGCTTTCTTT
j_gene: TRBJ1-1
abundance: once
d_gene: TRBD1
v_gene: TRBV19

CDR3aa: CATGESYNEQFF
CDR3nt: TGTGCCACAGGGGAATCCTACAATGAGCAGTTCTTC
j_gene: TRBJ2-1
abundance: -
d_gene: -
v_gene: TRBV24-1

CDR3aa: CASRVAGGPVDTQYF
CDR3nt: TGTGCCAGCAGAGTAGCGGGGGGGCCGGTAGATACGCAGTATTTT
j_gene: TRBJ2-3
abundance: -
d_gene: TRBD2
v_gene: TRBV4-2

CDR3aa: CASSLGQGREKLFF
CDR3nt: TGTGCCAGCAGCCTCGGACAGGGAAGGGAAAAACTGTTTTTT
j_gene: TRBJ1-4
abundance: -
d_gene: TRBD1
v_gene: TRBV11-2

CDR3aa: CASSLGTGQETQYF
CDR3nt: TGCGCCAGCAGCTTGGGGACAGGCCAAGAGACCCAGTACTTC
j_gene: TRBJ2-5
abundance: -
d_gene: TRBD1
v_gene: TRBV5-1

CDR3aa: CASSDLGGYGYTF
CDR3nt: TGTGCCAGCAGTGATCTCGGCGGATATGGCTACACCTTC
j_gene: TRBJ1-2
abundance: once
d_gene: -
v_gene: TRBV2

CDR3aa: CASSRTGAGELFF
CDR3nt: TGTGCCAGCAGTCGAACAGGGGCCGGGGAGCTGTTTTTT
j_gene: TRBJ2-2
abundance: few
d_gene: TRBD1
v_gene: TRBV6-4

CDR3aa: CASSIGSGNQPQHF
CDR3nt: TGTGCCAGTAGTATAGGGTCGGGCAATCAGCCCCAGCATTTT
j_gene: TRBJ1-5
abundance: -
d_gene: -
v_gene: TRBV19

CDR3aa: CASSASSGTDTQYF
CDR3nt: TGTGCCAGCAGTGCCTCCAGCGGCACAGATACGCAGTATTTT
j_gene: TRBJ2-3
abundance: -
d_gene: -
v_gene: TRBV2

CDR3aa: CASSGRGGKETQYF
CDR3nt: TGTGCCAGCAGCGGCCGCGGAGGTAAAGAGACCCAGTACTTC
j_gene: TRBJ2-5
abundance: -
d_gene: -
v_gene: TRBV5-6

CDR3aa: CATTGQGNQPQHF
CDR3nt: TGTGCCACCACCGGACAGGGAAATCAGCCCCAGCATTTT
j_gene: TRBJ1-5
abundance: -
d_gene: TRBD1
v_gene: TRBV10-3

CDR3aa: CASSRTGIYGYTF
CDR3nt: TGTGCCAGCAGCCGGACAGGAATCTATGGCTACACCTTC
j_gene: TRBJ1-2
abundance: -
d_gene: TRBD1
v_gene: TRBV28

CDR3aa: CASSSGHPGDTQYF
CDR3nt: TGCGCCAGCAGCTCGGGACACCCCGGGGATACGCAGTATTTT
j_gene: TRBJ2-3
abundance: once
d_gene: -
v_gene: TRBV5-1

CDR3aa: CASSPDGTGVLQETQYF
CDR3nt: TGTGCCAGCAGCCCGGACGGGACAGGGGTTTTACAAGAGACCCAGTACTTC
j_gene: TRBJ2-5
abundance: -
d_gene: TRBD1
v_gene: TRBV5-4

CDR3aa: CASSQDKPGVGNTIYF
CDR3nt: TGCGCCAGCAGCCAAGATAAGCCAGGGGTCGGAAACACCATATATTTT
j_gene: TRBJ1-3
abundance: -
d_gene: -
v_gene: TRBV4-1

CDR3aa: CASSSQGVDEQYF
CDR3nt: TGTGCCAGCAGTTCCCAGGGGGTCGACGAGCAGTACTTC
j_gene: TRBJ2-7
abundance: -
d_gene: TRBD1
v_gene: TRBV7-3

CDR3aa: CASSQTDRESPLHF
CDR3nt: TGCGCCAGCAGCCAGACCGACAGAGAGTCACCCCTCCACTTT
j_gene: TRBJ1-6
abundance: -
d_gene: -
v_gene: TRBV4-3

CDR3aa: CASSYGQGGTF
CDR3nt: TGTGCCAGCAGCTATGGACAGGGTGGAACCTTC
j_gene: TRBJ1-2
abundance: -
d_gene: TRBD1
v_gene: TRBV5-8

CDR3aa: CASSLVRLALNTGELFF
CDR3nt: TGTGCCAGCAGCTTAGTGAGGCTAGCGCTTAACACCGGGGAGCTGTTTTTT
j_gene: TRBJ2-2
abundance: -
d_gene: -
v_gene: TRBV7-9

CDR3aa: CASRTGVTYGYTF
CDR3nt: TGTGCCAGCCGCACCGGGGTGACCTATGGCTACACCTTC
j_gene: TRBJ1-2
abundance: -
d_gene: -
v_gene: TRBV2

CDR3aa: CASSPSDRGETQYF
CDR3nt: TGTGCCAGCAGCCCTTCGGACCGGGGGGAGACCCAGTACTTC
j_gene: TRBJ2-5
abundance: few
d_gene: -
v_gene: TRBV3-1/TRBV3-2

CDR3aa: CASSLGYYTDTQYF
CDR3nt: TGTGCCAGCAGCTTAGGCTACTACACAGATACGCAGTATTTT
j_gene: TRBJ2-3
abundance: once
d_gene: -
v_gene: TRBV7-2

CDR3aa: CSVEGFRHPNTEAFF
CDR3nt: TGCAGCGTTGAAGGCTTCCGACACCCTAACACTGAAGCTTTCTTT
j_gene: TRBJ1-1
abundance: -
d_gene: -
v_gene: TRBV29-1

CDR3aa: CASSLSTGTGYNSPLHF
CDR3nt: TGTGCCAGCAGTTTGTCGACCGGGACAGGGTATAATTCACCCCTCCACTTT
j_gene: TRBJ1-6
abundance: -
d_gene: TRBD1
v_gene: TRBV27

CDR3aa: CASTPAGADGYTF
CDR3nt: TGTGCCAGCACTCCCGCAGGGGCGGATGGCTACACCTTC
j_gene: TRBJ1-2
abundance: -
d_gene: -
v_gene: TRBV6-5

CDR3aa: CASSLGQGDNGYTF
CDR3nt: TGCGCCAGCAGCTTAGGACAGGGTGACAATGGCTACACCTTC
j_gene: TRBJ1-2
abundance: -
d_gene: TRBD1
v_gene: TRBV5-1

CDR3aa: CASSEWAGTGTYEQYF
CDR3nt: TGTGCCAGCAGTGAATGGGCCGGGACAGGGACCTACGAGCAGTACTTC
j_gene: TRBJ2-7
abundance: -
d_gene: TRBD1
v_gene: TRBV2

CDR3aa: CASRRSGTWDEQFF
CDR3nt: TGTGCCAGCCGTAGGAGCGGGACCTGGGATGAGCAGTTCTTC
j_gene: TRBJ2-1
abundance: -
d_gene: TRBD2
v_gene: TRBV6-6

CDR3aa: CASSLGLGDTEAFF
CDR3nt: TGTGCCAGCAGCTTGGGACTGGGAGACACTGAAGCTTTCTTT
j_gene: TRBJ1-1
abundance: -
d_gene: -
v_gene: TRBV7-9

CDR3aa: CASRNQGQDGYTF
CDR3nt: TGTGCCAGTCGGAATCAGGGGCAGGATGGCTACACCTTC
j_gene: TRBJ1-2
abundance: -
d_gene: -
v_gene: TRBV6-5

CDR3aa: CASRLNTPTEAFF
CDR3nt: TGTGCCAGCAGGCTAAATACCCCCACTGAAGCTTTCTTT
j_gene: TRBJ1-1
abundance: -
d_gene: -
v_gene: TRBV12-3/TRBV12-4